Below, 5 T cell receptor beta chains from the same sample are listed, as sequenced in a study of T cells in localized non-small cell lung cancer. The protocol was immunoSEQ multiplex PCR, while the TCRdb copy is restricted to in-frame clones and leaves out a portion. The sample shows 20,000 to 30,000 clones, approximately 87% of them seen only once. The sequenced sample was peripheral blood, obtained before any cancer treatment. Every receptor here comes from a woman aged 35-75 years with stage I lung adenocarcinoma.

V is TRBV11-3 and J is TRBJ2-7, with TRBD2 matching 7 bases. Germline V CDR1 and CDR2: SGHNT, YENEEA. The V and J ends lost 1 base and 5 bases, in that order; junction bases with no gene match: 2. This CDR3 is 13 amino acids long. In DNA form, the CDR3 reads TGTGCCAGCAGCTTAGCGGGGGGTGACGAGCAGTACTTC. This encodes CASSLAGGDEQYF.

The chain carries TRBV25-1 and TRBJ2-7; TRBD2 matches at 7 bases. V lost 3 bases, J lost 4 bases, and 9 bases stayed unmatched. Germline V lookup: CDR1 MGHDK, CDR2 SYGVNS. This CDR3 is built from 15 residues. CDR3: CASSDEAGVRYEQYF. The CDR3, as DNA: TGTGCCAGCAGTGACGAGGCGGGGGTGAGGTACGAGCAGTACTTC.

The chain is built from TRBV29-1 and TRBJ1-1; perhaps TRBD1 as D (5 bases). The CDR3 is 12 residues long. Trimming cost V 6 bases and J 4 bases, with 12 bases left between them. CDR1 is SQVTM, CDR2 ANQGSEA, per germline. CDR3 protein: CSVSGGTTEAFF. The CDR3 DNA follows: TGCAGCGTATCCGGGGGGACCACTGAAGCTTTCTTT. The whole variable domain, filled in from reference TRBV29-1 and TRBJ1-1, reads SAVISQKPSRDICQRGTSLTIQCQVDSQVTMMFWYRQQPGQSLTLIATANQGSEATYESGFVIDKFPISRPNLTFSTLTVSNMSPEDSSIYLCSVSGGTTEAFFGQGTRLTVV.

The gene calls are TRBV11-2 and TRBJ2-3; TRBD2 aligns across 8 bases. V shed 3 bases and J 0 bases; nucleotides not matched to a gene: 5. Germline V gene data show CDR1 as SGHAT and CDR2 as FQNNGV. This CDR3 is 16 amino acids long. In DNA, the CDR3 is TGTGCCAGCAGCTTTCAACTAGCGGTTAGCACAGATACGCAGTATTTT. It is translated as CASSFQLAVSTDTQYF.

This clone was picked up one time. J is TRBJ2-1 and V is TRBV6-5, with 8 positions matching TRBD1. The V and J ends lost 4 bases and 9 bases, in that order; junction bases with no gene match: 8. The CDR3 loop spans 14 amino acids. The germline gives CDR1 MNHEY, CDR2 SVGAGI. DNA of the CDR3: TGTGCCAGCAGTTTCCAGGGGGCCGGGGGTGAGCAGTTCTTC. Translating gives CASSFQGAGGEQFF.